This TCR beta chain appears in the sequencing data of a study of cytotoxic CD8 clonotypes in ibrutinib-treated CLL. About the study: Response material was collected after a median around 12 months of treatment, range 6 to 36.

CDR1 and CDR2 from the germline V gene are SGHNT and YENEEA. There are 13 residues in the CDR3. Trimming removed 4 bases at V and 3 bases at J, with 8 bases between. Method: immunoSEQ multiplex PCR; TCRdb's copy keeps in-frame clones and lacks some. Of about 16,000 clones listed, approximately 71% are singletons. J is TRBJ2-3 and V is TRBV11-3; TRBD2 might be the D (5 bases). The source of this sequence is a human donor with chronic lymphocytic leukemia. This material consisted of PBMCs, taken before ibrutinib treatment. The CDR3 DNA sequence: TGTGCCAGCAGCTCCAGGAGGACAGATACGCAGTATTTT. This codes for CASSSRRTDTQYF.